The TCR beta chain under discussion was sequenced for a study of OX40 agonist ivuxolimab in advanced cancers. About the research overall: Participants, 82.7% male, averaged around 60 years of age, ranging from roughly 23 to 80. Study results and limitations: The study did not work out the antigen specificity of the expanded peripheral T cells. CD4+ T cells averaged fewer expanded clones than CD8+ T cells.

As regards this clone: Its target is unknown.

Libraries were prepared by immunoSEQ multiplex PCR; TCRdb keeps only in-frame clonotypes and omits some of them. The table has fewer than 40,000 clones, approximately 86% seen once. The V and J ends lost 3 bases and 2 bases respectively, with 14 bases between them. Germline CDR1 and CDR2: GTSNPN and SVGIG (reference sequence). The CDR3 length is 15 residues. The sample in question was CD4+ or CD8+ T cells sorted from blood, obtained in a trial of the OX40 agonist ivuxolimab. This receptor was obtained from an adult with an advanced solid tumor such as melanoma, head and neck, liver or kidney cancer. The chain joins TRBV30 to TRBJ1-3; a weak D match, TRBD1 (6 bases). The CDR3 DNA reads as TGTGCCTGGAGGGGGGGCGAGATAACTGGAAACACCATATATTTT. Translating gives CAWRGGEITGNTIYF.